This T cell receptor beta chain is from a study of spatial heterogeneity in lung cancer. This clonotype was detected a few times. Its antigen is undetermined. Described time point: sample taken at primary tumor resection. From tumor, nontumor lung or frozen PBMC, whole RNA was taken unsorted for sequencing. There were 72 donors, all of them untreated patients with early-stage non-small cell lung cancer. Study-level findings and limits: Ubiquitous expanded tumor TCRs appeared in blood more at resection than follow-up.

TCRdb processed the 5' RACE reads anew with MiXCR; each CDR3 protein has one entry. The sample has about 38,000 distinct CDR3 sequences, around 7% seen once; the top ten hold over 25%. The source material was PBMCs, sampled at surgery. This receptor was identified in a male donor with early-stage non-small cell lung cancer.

The CDR3 DNA follows: TGTGCCAGCAGCTCCGCCCCGGAGGGCACAGATACGCAGTATTTT. Protein product: CASSSAPEGTDTQYF. The rearrangement uses TRBV7-2 and TRBJ2-3; D is possibly TRBD2 (5 bases). V lost 4 bases to trimming and J lost 1 base, with 12 bases between them. The CDR3 contains 15 residues. Germline CDR1 reads SGHTA; CDR2 reads FQGNSA. The full variable domain, in which reference TRBV7-2 and TRBJ2-3 provide the parts outside the CDR3, is GAGVSQSPSNKVTEKGKDVELRCDPISGHTALYWYRQSLGQGLEFLIYFQGNSAPDKSGLPSDRFSAERTGGSVSTLTIQRTQQEDSAVYLCASSSAPEGTDTQYFGPGTRLTVL.